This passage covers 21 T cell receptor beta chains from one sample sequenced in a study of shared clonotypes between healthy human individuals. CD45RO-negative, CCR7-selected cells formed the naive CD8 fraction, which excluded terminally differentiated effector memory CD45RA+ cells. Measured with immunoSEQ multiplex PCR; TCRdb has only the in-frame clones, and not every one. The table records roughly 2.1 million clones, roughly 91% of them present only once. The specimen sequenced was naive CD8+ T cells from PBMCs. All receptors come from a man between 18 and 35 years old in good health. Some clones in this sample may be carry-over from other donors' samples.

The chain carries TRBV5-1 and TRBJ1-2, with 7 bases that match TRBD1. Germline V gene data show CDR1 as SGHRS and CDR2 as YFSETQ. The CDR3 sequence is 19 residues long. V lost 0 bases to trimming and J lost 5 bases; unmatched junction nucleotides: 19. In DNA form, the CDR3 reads TGCGCCAGCAGCTTGGCAACACCAATCGGGACAGCTAATATGTATGGCTACACCTTC. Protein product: CASSLATPIGTANMYGYTF. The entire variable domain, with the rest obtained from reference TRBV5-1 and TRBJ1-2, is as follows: KAGVTQTPRYLIKTRGQQVTLSCSPISGHRSVSWYQQTPGQGLQFLFEYFSETQRNKGNFPGRFSGRQFSNSRSEMNVSTLELGDSALYLCASSLATPIGTANMYGYTFGSGTRLTVV.

The CDR3 region is CASSQDWASGSPLHF. The CDR3 DNA sequence: TGCGCCAGCAGCCAAGATTGGGCGTCTGGTTCACCCCTCCACTTT. The chain employs TRBV4-1 and TRBJ1-6, with unresolved D. The CDR3 has 15 amino acids. Germline CDR1 reads MGHRA; CDR2 reads YSYEKL. Trimming removed 0 bases at V and 9 bases at J, with 12 bases between.

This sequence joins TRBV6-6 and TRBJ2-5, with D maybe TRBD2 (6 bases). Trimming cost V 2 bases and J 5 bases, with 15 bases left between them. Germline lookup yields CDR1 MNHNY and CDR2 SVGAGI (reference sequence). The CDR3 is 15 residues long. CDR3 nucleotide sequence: TGTGCCAGCAGTTACGGAGGGGCGTTGGGGGAGACCCAGTACTTC. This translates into CASSYGGALGETQYF.

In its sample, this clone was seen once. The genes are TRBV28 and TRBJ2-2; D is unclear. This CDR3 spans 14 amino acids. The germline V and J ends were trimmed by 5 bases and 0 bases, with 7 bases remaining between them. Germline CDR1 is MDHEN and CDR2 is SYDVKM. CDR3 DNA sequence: TGTGCCAGCAGTCCGGCCTCGAACACCGGGGAGCTGTTTTTT. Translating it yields CASSPASNTGELFF.

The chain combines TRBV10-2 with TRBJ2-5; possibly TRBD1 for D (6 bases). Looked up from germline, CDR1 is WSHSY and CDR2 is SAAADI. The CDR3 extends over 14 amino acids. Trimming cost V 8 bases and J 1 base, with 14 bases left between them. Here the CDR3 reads CASRRRGGQETQYF. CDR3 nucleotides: TGCGCCAGCCGCCGGAGAGGGGGCCAAGAGACCCAGTACTTC.

CDR3 amino acids: CASRSGTTNEQFF. In nucleotides, the CDR3 is TGTGCCAGCAGGAGTGGGACGACCAATGAGCAGTTCTTC. The V call is TRBV6-1, the J call TRBJ2-1, with D perhaps matching TRBD1 or TRBD2 (5 bases each). V lost 6 bases and J lost 6, with 12 bases in between. This CDR3 is 13 amino acids long. Germline values: CDR1 MNHNS, CDR2 SASEGT.

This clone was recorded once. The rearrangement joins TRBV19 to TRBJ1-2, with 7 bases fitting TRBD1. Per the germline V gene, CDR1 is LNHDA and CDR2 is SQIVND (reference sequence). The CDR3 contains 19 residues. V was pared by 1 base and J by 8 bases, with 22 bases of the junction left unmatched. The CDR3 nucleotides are TGTGCCAGTAGTATAGTCCCGTCCCTCCCTTCGACAGGGTCCAGCGGCTACACCTTC. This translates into CASSIVPSLPSTGSSGYTF.

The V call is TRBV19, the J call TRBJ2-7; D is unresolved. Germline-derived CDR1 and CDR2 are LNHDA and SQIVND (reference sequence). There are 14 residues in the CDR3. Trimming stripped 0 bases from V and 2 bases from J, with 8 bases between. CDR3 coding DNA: TGTGCCAGTAGTATAGATCACGAGACCTACGAGCAGTACTTC. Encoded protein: CASSIDHETYEQYF.

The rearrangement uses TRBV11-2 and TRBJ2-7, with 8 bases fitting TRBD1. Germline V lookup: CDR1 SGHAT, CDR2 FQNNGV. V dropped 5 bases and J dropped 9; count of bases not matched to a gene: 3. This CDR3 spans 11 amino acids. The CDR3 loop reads CASSGQGRQYF. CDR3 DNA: TGTGCCAGCAGCGGACAGGGAAGGCAGTACTTC.

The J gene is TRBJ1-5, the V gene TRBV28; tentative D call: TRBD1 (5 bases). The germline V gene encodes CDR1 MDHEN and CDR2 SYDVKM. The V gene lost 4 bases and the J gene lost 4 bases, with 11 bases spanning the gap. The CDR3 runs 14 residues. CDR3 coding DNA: TGTGCCAGCAGTTACAGGCTGGTTAATCAGCCCCAGCATTTT. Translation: CASSYRLVNQPQHF.

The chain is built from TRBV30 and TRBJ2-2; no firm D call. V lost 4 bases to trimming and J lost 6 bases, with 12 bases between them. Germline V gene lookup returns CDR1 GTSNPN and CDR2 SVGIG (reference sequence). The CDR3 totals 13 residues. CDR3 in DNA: TGTGCCTGGACCCCGCTCACGCCCGGGGAGCTGTTTTTT. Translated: CAWTPLTPGELFF.

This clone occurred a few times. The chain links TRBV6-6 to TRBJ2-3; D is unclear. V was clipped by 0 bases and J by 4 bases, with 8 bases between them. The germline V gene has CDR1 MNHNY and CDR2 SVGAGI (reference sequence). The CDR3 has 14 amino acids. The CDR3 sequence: CASSYSTGSDTQYF. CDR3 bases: TGTGCCAGCAGTTACTCGACTGGGTCAGATACGCAGTATTTT.

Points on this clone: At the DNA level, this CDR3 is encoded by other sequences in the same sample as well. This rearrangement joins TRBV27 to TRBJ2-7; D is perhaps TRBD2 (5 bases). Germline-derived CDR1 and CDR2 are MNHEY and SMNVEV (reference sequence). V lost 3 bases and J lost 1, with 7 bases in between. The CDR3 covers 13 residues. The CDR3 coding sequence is TGTGCCAGCAGTTTTAGGACTTCCTACGAGCAGTACTTC. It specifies CASSFRTSYEQYF.

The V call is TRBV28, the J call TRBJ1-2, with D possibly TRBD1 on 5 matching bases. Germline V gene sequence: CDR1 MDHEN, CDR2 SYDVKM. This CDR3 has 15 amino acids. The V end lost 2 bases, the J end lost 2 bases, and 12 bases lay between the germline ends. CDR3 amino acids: CASSLRDSMNYGYTF. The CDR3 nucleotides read TGTGCCAGCAGTTTACGGGACTCGATGAACTATGGCTACACCTTC.

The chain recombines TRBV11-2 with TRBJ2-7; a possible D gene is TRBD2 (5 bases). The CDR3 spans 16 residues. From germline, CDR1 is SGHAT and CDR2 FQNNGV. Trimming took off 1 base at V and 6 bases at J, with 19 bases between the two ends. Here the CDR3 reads CASSLALGLFLGEQYF. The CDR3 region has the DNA TGTGCCAGCAGCTTAGCACTAGGGCTGTTCCTTGGCGAGCAGTACTTC.

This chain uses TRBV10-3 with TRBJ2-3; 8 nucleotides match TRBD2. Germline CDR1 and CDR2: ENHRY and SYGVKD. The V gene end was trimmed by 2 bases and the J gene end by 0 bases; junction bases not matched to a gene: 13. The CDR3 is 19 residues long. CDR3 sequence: CAISEGTRLAIPSTDTQYF. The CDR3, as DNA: TGTGCCATCAGTGAGGGGACGAGACTAGCGATACCTAGCACAGATACGCAGTATTTT.

CDR3 bases: TGTGCCAGTAGTGAGCGGGAGGATTACTCCTACGAGCAGTACTTC. Its translation is CASSEREDYSYEQYF. The gene calls are TRBV19 and TRBJ2-7; 9 nucleotides align to TRBD2. The CDR3 is made up of 15 amino acids. Germline CDR1 is LNHDA and CDR2 is SQIVND (reference sequence). J gave up 0 bases and V 5 bases, and 5 bases lay outside the gene matches.

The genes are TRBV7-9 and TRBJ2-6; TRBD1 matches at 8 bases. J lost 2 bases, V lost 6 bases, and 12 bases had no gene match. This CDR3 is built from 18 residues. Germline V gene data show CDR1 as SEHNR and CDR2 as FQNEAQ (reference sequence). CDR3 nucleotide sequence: TGTGCCAGCAGTTCCTCCAGGGGGCGGATGGCTGGGGCCAACGTCCTGACTTTC. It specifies CASSSSRGRMAGANVLTF.

The CDR3 nucleotides are TGCGCCAGCAGCCAAGTATTGCGGGAGGGGGAGCAGTTCTTC. This codes for CASSQVLREGEQFF. The chain couples TRBV4-1 to TRBJ2-1, with 9 bases lining up with TRBD2. CDR1 and CDR2 (germline): MGHRA, YSYEKL. The length of the CDR3 is 14 residues. V dropped 1 base and J dropped 10; count of bases not matched to a gene: 5.

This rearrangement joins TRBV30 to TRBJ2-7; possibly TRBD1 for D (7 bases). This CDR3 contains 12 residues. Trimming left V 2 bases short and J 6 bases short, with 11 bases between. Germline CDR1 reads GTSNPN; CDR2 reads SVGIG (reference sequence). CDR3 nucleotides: TGTGCCTGGAGTCCAGGGGGGATCGAGCAGTACTTC. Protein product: CAWSPGGIEQYF.

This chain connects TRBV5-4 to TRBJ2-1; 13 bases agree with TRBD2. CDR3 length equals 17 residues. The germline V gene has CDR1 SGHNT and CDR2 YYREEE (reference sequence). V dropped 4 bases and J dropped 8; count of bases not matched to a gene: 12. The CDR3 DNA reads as TGTGCCAGCAGCCTCCCACTACTAGCGGGAGGGCCCCATGAGCAGTTCTTC. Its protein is CASSLPLLAGGPHEQFF.